This is a list of T cell receptor beta chains from one sample in a study of radiation and T cells in renal cell carcinoma. Libraries were prepared by immunoSEQ multiplex PCR; TCRdb keeps only in-frame clonotypes and omits some of them. The table shows approximately 9,400 clones, with 58% occurring only once. The sample consisted of tumor tissue, taken from a patient whose treatment was nephrectomy without radiotherapy. These receptors came from a middle-aged man with renal cell carcinoma. CDR3s include the opening cysteine and the closing phenylalanine or tryptophan. A D gene is named only where the DNA matches it firmly. Clone size is shown for a subset of rows, as once, few, many or a class of expanded clone.

CDR3 length	V gene	J gene	D gene	clone size	CDR3 DNA	CDR3 protein
15	TRBV30	TRBJ2-3	TRBD2	.	TGTGCCTGGCGCCGGAGAGGACTAGGCGCAGATACGCAGTATTTT	CAWRRRGLGADTQYF
17	TRBV9	TRBJ2-3	TRBD2	once	TGTGCCAGCAGCGTAGGGGTCTCGGGAGGGCAGGGAGATACGCAGTATTTT	CASSVGVSGGQGDTQYF
15	TRBV2	TRBJ2-7	.	.	TGTGCCAGCAGTGACTTTGGGGGACCGGCCTACGAGCAGTACTTC	CASSDFGGPAYEQYF
11	TRBV20-1	TRBJ2-7	.	.	TGCAGTGCTAGAGTGGACGCCGAGCAGTACTTC	CSARVDAEQYF
16	TRBV11-2	TRBJ1-1	.	once	TGTGCCAGCAGCCCCCTCCCGGGGGCTTCGAACACTGAAGCTTTCTTT	CASSPLPGASNTEAFF
15	TRBV27	TRBJ1-2	TRBD1	.	TGTGCCAGCAGTTTAGGACAGGGCTTCCGCTATGGCTACACCTTC	CASSLGQGFRYGYTF
12	TRBV29-1	TRBJ1-5	TRBD1	.	TGCAGCGTTCGAACAGGGGATCAGCCCCAGCATTTT	CSVRTGDQPQHF
12	TRBV11-2	TRBJ2-7	.	few	TGTGCCAGCAGACGGACCGCTAACGAGCAGTACTTC	CASRRTANEQYF
14	TRBV19	TRBJ1-4	.	few	TGTGCCAGTAGTATTGGCAGGTGGGAGGAAAAACTGTTTTTT	CASSIGRWEEKLFF
13	TRBV21-1	TRBJ1-5	.	.	TGTGCCAGCAGCCCCCAGGGGAATCAGCCCCAGCATTTT	CASSPQGNQPQHF
13	TRBV11-2	TRBJ1-4	.	few	TGTGCCAGCAGCCTAGGGGGACCCGAAAAACTGTTTTTT	CASSLGGPEKLFF
13	TRBV12-5	TRBJ2-5	.	.	TGTGCTAGTGGTTTTACAGGGATCGAGACCCAGTACTTC	CASGFTGIETQYF
17	TRBV7-2	TRBJ1-2	.	.	TGTGCCAGCAGCTTATTTTCAGGAACTACCTCTAACTATGGCTACACCTTC	CASSLFSGTTSNYGYTF
15	TRBV5-1	TRBJ2-1	.	.	TGCGCCAGCAGCTTGCAAGAGTATAGGGACAATGAGCAGTTCTTC	CASSLQEYRDNEQFF
10	TRBV27	TRBJ2-7	.	.	TGTGCCAGCAGTTCATACGAGCAGTACTTC	CASSSYEQYF
15	TRBV4-1	TRBJ2-5	.	.	TGCGCCAGCAGCCAAGATCTAAGGGGCACAGAGACCCAGTACTTC	CASSQDLRGTETQYF
16	TRBV28	TRBJ2-1	.	few	TGTGCCAGCAGTTTATTGCCGGGTGGCTCCTACAATGAGCAGTTCTTC	CASSLLPGGSYNEQFF
13	TRBV7-9	TRBJ1-1	.	.	TGTGCCAGCAGCCTGGTTGGGGACACTGAAGCTTTCTTT	CASSLVGDTEAFF
13	TRBV10-3	TRBJ2-1	.	.	TGTGCCATCTCTGGTGGGAAAAACAATGAGCAGTTCTTC	CAISGGKNNEQFF
17	TRBV10-3	TRBJ2-3	TRBD1	.	TGTGCCATCAGTGAGTCTCCCGGGACAGGGGTTACAGATACGCAGTATTTT	CAISESPGTGVTDTQYF
13	TRBV11-1	TRBJ2-7	TRBD2	few	TGTGCCAGCAGTCTAGCGGGGGTCTACGAGCAGTACTTC	CASSLAGVYEQYF
14	TRBV18	TRBJ2-7	TRBD1	medium-sized	TGTGCCAGCTCACTTGGGACAGGGGGCAACGAGCAGTACTTC	CASSLGTGGNEQYF
17	TRBV10-1	TRBJ2-3	TRBD2	.	TGCGCCAGCAGTGAGGCGGGAGGGCGATGTCGCACAGATACGCAGTATTTT	CASSEAGGRCRTDTQYF
16	TRBV28	TRBJ1-3	TRBD1	.	TGTGCCAGCAGTTTGTCCAGGGGGGGCCCTGGAAACACCATATATTTT	CASSLSRGGPGNTIYF
16	TRBV28	TRBJ2-7	TRBD2	medium-sized	TGTGCCAGCAGTTCGGCAACTCAGCGGGAGAGGTACGAGCAGTACTTC	CASSSATQRERYEQYF
13	TRBV5-6	TRBJ1-3	.	few	TGTGCCAGCAGCGCAGACAGGGGAAACACCATATATTTT	CASSADRGNTIYF
13	TRBV29-1	TRBJ1-1	.	few	TGCAGCGTTGTACCGGACGGACGGACTGAAGCTTTCTTT	CSVVPDGRTEAFF